This T cell receptor (beta chain) was identified in a study of post-analysis software for immune sequencing data. Study as a whole: The study covered relapsing-remitting, secondary progressive and progressive-relapsing courses of multiple sclerosis.

Trimming took off 0 bases at V and 1 base at J, with 9 bases between the two ends. The CDR3 is made up of 15 amino acids. CDR1 is SGDLS and CDR2 is YYNGEE in the germline V gene. Unique molecular identifiers had been added to the TCR beta cDNA libraries. The source material, 1 to 10 million T cells, gave rise to about 460,000 cDNA molecules. From the PCR reads, TCRdb called clonotypes with MiXCR, one entry per CDR3 protein. Of more than 350,000 distinct CDR3 sequences listed, roughly 40% are singletons. Study-wide points: Those with multiple sclerosis, the patient group, showed significantly lower normalized Chao1 diversity than controls. In patients, five or six TRBV segments were more frequent than in controls, with TRBV5-6, TRBV5-1 and TRBV20-1 among them. Samples sharing a preparation batch grouped tightly together when assessed by F measure.

A remark on this clonotype: The antigen is undetermined.

The sequenced material came from blood. The TCR originated in a girl aged 2-15 years with multiple sclerosis. The J gene is TRBJ2-3, the V gene TRBV9, with TRBD2 as a possible D gene (5 bases). The CDR3 reads CASSVATRGTDTQYF. DNA for the CDR3: TGTGCCAGCAGCGTAGCTACGAGGGGCACAGATACGCAGTATTTT.